The 28 T cell receptor beta chains below all came from one sample that was sequenced in a study of cytomegalovirus exposure and HLA in healthy donors. PCR involved 60 Vbeta and 13 Jbeta primers. TCRdb's copy holds only in-frame clones and misses some; the assay was immunoSEQ multiplex PCR. The repertoire holds about 190,000 clones, around 77% seen once, with over 1.5% in the top ten. Sequencing was done on a sample of PBMCs. These receptors were taken from a woman aged 18-35 years in good health and CMV-seronegative.

This clone has only a few counts. The V and J genes are TRBV30 and TRBJ1-4, with D perhaps TRBD1 (5 bases). Germline V lookup: CDR1 GTSNPN, CDR2 SVGIG (reference sequence). The CDR3 spans 17 residues. V dropped 0 bases and J dropped 10 bases, with 24 bases sitting between them. The CDR3 region is CAWSVIGQGSSVRKLFF. The CDR3 coding sequence is TGTGCCTGGAGTGTAATCGGCCAGGGTTCTTCCGTCCGAAAACTGTTTTTT.

The rearrangement links TRBV5-6 to TRBJ2-2; 7 bases are a match to TRBD1. The CDR3 runs to 17 residues. The junction had 14 bases not matched to a gene; V was cut back by 4 bases and J by 5 bases. CDR1 and CDR2 from the germline V gene are SGHDT and YYEEEE. This chain's CDR3 is CASSTDRSRSGTGELFF. In DNA, the CDR3 is TGTGCCAGCAGCACGGACAGGTCCAGGTCGGGGACCGGGGAGCTGTTTTTT.

The gene calls are TRBV5-1 and TRBJ1-6; 9 nucleotides match TRBD1. Trimming took 4 bases from V and 8 from J; bases not matched to a gene: 7. The CDR3 sequence is 15 residues long. Per germline, CDR1 SGHRS and CDR2 YFSETQ. The CDR3 nucleotides are TGCGCCAGCAGCCTGGGACAGGGTTGGGATTCACCCCTCCACTTT. It translates to CASSLGQGWDSPLHF.

The chain employs TRBV5-1 and TRBJ1-6, with 12 bases aligning to TRBD1. This CDR3 comprises 19 residues. V trimming: 4 bases; J trimming: 0 bases; junction bases outside the gene matches: 8. The germline V gene encodes CDR1 SGHRS and CDR2 YFSETQ. For the CDR3, the DNA is TGCGCCAGCAGCCTCCGGGACAGGGGGCTCAGCTCCTATAATTCACCCCTCCACTTT. This encodes CASSLRDRGLSSYNSPLHF. Full variable domain (missing parts from reference TRBV5-1 and TRBJ1-6): KAGVTQTPRYLIKTRGQQVTLSCSPISGHRSVSWYQQTPGQGLQFLFEYFSETQRNKGNFPGRFSGRQFSNSRSEMNVSTLELGDSALYLCASSLRDRGLSSYNSPLHFGNGTRLTVT.

The rearrangement links TRBV7-9 to TRBJ2-2; no clear D gene. Trimming took off 5 bases at V and 3 bases at J, with 4 bases between the two ends. The CDR3 loop spans 12 amino acids. Germline CDR1 is SEHNR and CDR2 is FQNEAQ (reference sequence). The CDR3 reads CASSGDTGELFF. The CDR3 DNA sequence: TGTGCCAGCAGCGGAGACACCGGGGAGCTGTTTTTT.

The chain joins TRBV7-8 to TRBJ2-1; 8 positions agree with TRBD1. The germline V gene encodes CDR1 SGHVS and CDR2 FQNEAQ. The CDR3 extends over 16 amino acids. Trimming cost V 2 bases and J 2 bases; bases outside gene matches: 5. CDR3 amino acids: CASSLFGQGAYNEQFF. The CDR3 DNA sequence: TGTGCCAGCAGCTTATTCGGACAGGGAGCCTACAATGAGCAGTTCTTC.

The chain combines TRBV5-1 with TRBJ2-7, with 8 bases that match TRBD1. There are 14 residues in the CDR3. Germline lookup yields CDR1 SGHRS and CDR2 YFSETQ. The junction had 3 bases not matched to a gene; V was cut back by 0 bases and J by 4 bases. DNA of the CDR3: TGCGCCAGCAGCTTGGACGACAGGGGATACGAGCAGTACTTC. Its translation is CASSLDDRGYEQYF.

J is TRBJ1-6 and V is TRBV5-6, with a weak D call TRBD1 (6 bases). Germline-derived CDR1 and CDR2 are SGHDT and YYEEEE. Deletions cut 3 bases from V and 13 bases from J, with 11 bases between. This CDR3 has 12 amino acids. The CDR3 nucleotides are TGTGCCAGCAGCTCGGGTGGGGGCCCCCTCCACTTT. As protein: CASSSGGGPLHF.

The chain employs TRBV28 and TRBJ1-3; 12 bases line up with TRBD1. The CDR3 is made up of 16 amino acids. Per germline, CDR1 MDHEN and CDR2 SYDVKM. J lost 8 bases, V lost 5 bases, and 10 bases had no gene match. In DNA, the CDR3 is TGTGCCAGCAGTACCCGCCGGGACAGGGGGCGGGACACCATATATTTT. Translating gives CASSTRRDRGRDTIYF.

The chain has TRBV7-2 and TRBJ1-4; D is undetermined. CDR3 length: 15 amino acids. The V and J ends lost 1 base and 5 bases respectively, with 11 bases between them. Looked up from germline, CDR1 is SGHTA and CDR2 is FQGNSA. CDR3 loop: CASSLGGGPNEKLFF. CDR3 bases: TGTGCCAGCAGCTTAGGAGGCGGGCCGAATGAAAAACTGTTTTTT.

The chain joins TRBV6-1 to TRBJ2-1, with D possibly being TRBD1 (5 bases). V was pared by 2 bases and J by 6 bases, with 17 bases between. Germline CDR1 reads MNHNS; CDR2 reads SASEGT. The CDR3 has 16 amino acids. The CDR3 nucleotides are TGTGCCAGCAGTGAAATTCAGGGCCGGACGGCCAATGAGCAGTTCTTC. It encodes CASSEIQGRTANEQFF.

The chain joins TRBV2 to TRBJ2-3; 12 positions agree with TRBD2. The germline V gene has CDR1 SNHLY and CDR2 FYNNEI. CDR3 size: 16 residues. Germline trimming cut 4 bases from V and 3 bases from J; bases unmatched to any gene: 5. The CDR3 sequence: CASSVLAGGPTDTQYF. For the CDR3, the DNA is TGTGCCAGCAGTGTTCTAGCGGGGGGGCCAACAGATACGCAGTATTTT. Based on the CDR3 plus reference TRBV2 and TRBJ2-3, the full variable domain is EPEVTQTPSHQVTQMGQEVILRCVPISNHLYFYWYRQILGQKVEFLVSFYNNEISEKSEIFDDQFSVERPDGSNFTLKIRSTKLEDSAMYFCASSVLAGGPTDTQYFGPGTRLTVL.

As concerns this clone: In the same sample, other DNA sequences code for this CDR3. J is TRBJ1-2 and V is TRBV9, with D possibly matching TRBD1 (5 bases). The V end was cut by 0 bases, the J end by 1 base, with 10 bases between. The germline gives CDR1 SGDLS, CDR2 YYNGEE. The CDR3 extends over 15 amino acids. The CDR3 region is CASSVEPTVNYGYTF. CDR3 bases: TGTGCCAGCAGCGTAGAACCGACAGTTAACTATGGCTACACCTTC. Based on the CDR3 plus reference TRBV9 and TRBJ1-2, the full variable domain is DSGVTQTPKHLITATGQRVTLRCSPRSGDLSVYWYQQSLDQGLQFLIQYYNGEERAKGNILERFSAQQFPDLHSELNLSSLELGDSALYFCASSVEPTVNYGYTFGSGTRLTVV.

The chain couples TRBV6-1 to TRBJ1-4; perhaps TRBD1 as D (6 bases). Germline CDR1 reads MNHNS; CDR2 reads SASEGT. Trimming took off 4 bases at V and 8 bases at J, with 14 bases between the two ends. The CDR3 extends over 14 amino acids. The CDR3 region is CASSGPQGFEKLFF. Written as DNA, the CDR3 is TGTGCCAGCAGTGGCCCCCAGGGGTTCGAAAAACTGTTTTTT.

The chain couples TRBV28 to TRBJ1-5, with TRBD1 matching over 9 bases. This CDR3 region has 15 residues. Germline lookup yields CDR1 MDHEN and CDR2 SYDVKM. V trimming: 3 bases; J trimming: 3 bases; junction bases outside the gene matches: 3. The CDR3 sequence is CASSLRTGVNQPQHF. The CDR3 DNA follows: TGTGCCAGCAGTTTGAGGACAGGGGTCAATCAGCCCCAGCATTTT.

On this clone itself: This sample also contains other DNA sequences that code for the same CDR3. The genes are TRBV10-3 and TRBJ2-6; 7 nucleotides line up with TRBD2. The ends lost 0 bases at V and 2 bases at J; junction bases unmatched: 1. Germline V CDR1 and CDR2: ENHRY, SYGVKD. CDR3 size: 16 residues. CDR3 in amino acids: CAISESGGAGANVLTF. In DNA, the CDR3 is TGTGCCATCAGTGAGTCGGGGGGGGCTGGGGCCAACGTCCTGACTTTC.

The chain combines TRBV10-2 with TRBJ1-1, with 9 bases fitting TRBD1. With 6 bases clipped from V and 2 bases from J, the junction kept 4 bases outside the gene matches. Per the germline V gene, CDR1 is WSHSY and CDR2 is SAAADI. The CDR3 contains 14 residues. CDR3 sequence: CASSWTGANTEAFF. Written as DNA, the CDR3 is TGCGCCAGCAGCTGGACAGGGGCTAACACTGAAGCTTTCTTT.

This clone was seen a single time. V gene TRBV27 combines with J gene TRBJ1-1, with D hard to call. This CDR3 contains 13 residues. CDR1 is MNHEY, CDR2 SMNVEV, per germline (reference sequence). Trimming removed 1 base from V and 1 base from J, with 4 bases in between. The CDR3 spells CASSLLQNTEAFF. CDR3 bases: TGTGCCAGCAGTTTATTACAGAACACTGAAGCTTTCTTT.

This clone was observed once. The gene calls are TRBV6-1 and TRBJ1-4; TRBD1 is a possible D gene (5 bases). The CDR3 runs to 15 residues. V was trimmed by 6 bases and J by 7 bases, leaving 18 bases between them. Germline-derived CDR1 and CDR2 are MNHNS and SASEGT. The CDR3 spells CASRGPGGSFEKLFF. The CDR3 nucleotides are TGTGCCAGCAGAGGCCCCGGGGGGTCCTTTGAAAAACTGTTTTTT.

The chain has TRBV2 and TRBJ1-5, with 8 nucleotides matching TRBD1. This CDR3 has 14 residues. Germline lookup yields CDR1 SNHLY and CDR2 FYNNEI. V lost 6 bases and J lost 6; bases outside the gene matches: 7. The CDR3 sequence is CASRIDRGAQPQHF. Written as DNA, the CDR3 is TGTGCCAGCAGGATAGACAGGGGAGCTCAGCCCCAGCATTTT.

This chain links TRBV2 with TRBJ2-7, with 9 nucleotides matching TRBD1. V was pared by 6 bases and J by 5 bases, with 11 bases of the junction left unmatched. CDR1 is SNHLY, CDR2 FYNNEI, per germline. The CDR3 is 15 amino acids. The chain's CDR3 is CASSHPSGQGNEQYF. CDR3 DNA sequence: TGTGCCAGCAGCCACCCCTCGGGACAGGGAAACGAGCAGTACTTC.

The rearrangement links TRBV28 to TRBJ2-7, with D possibly being TRBD2 (5 bases). This CDR3 is built from 13 residues. V lost 8 bases, J lost 5 bases, and 16 bases lay in between. Germline CDR1 and CDR2: MDHEN and SYDVKM. DNA of the CDR3: TGTGCCAGCCAGACCCGACTATTCGACGAGCAGTACTTC. This translates into CASQTRLFDEQYF.

The chain employs TRBV7-3 and TRBJ2-3; 7 nucleotides align to TRBD2. J lost 3 bases, V lost 5 bases, and 8 bases had no gene match. The CDR3 has 15 amino acids. Germline CDR1 SGHTA, CDR2 FQGTGA. In nucleotides, the CDR3 is TGTGCCAGCAGCCCACGGGGGGATGGGACAGATACGCAGTATTTT. Translation: CASSPRGDGTDTQYF. The full variable domain, rest sourced from reference TRBV7-3 and TRBJ2-3, is GAGVSQTPSNKVTEKGKYVELRCDPISGHTALYWYRQSLGQGPEFLIYFQGTGAADDSGLPNDRFFAVRPEGSVSTLKIQRTERGDSAVYLCASSPRGDGTDTQYFGPGTRLTVL.

This sequence joins TRBV13 and TRBJ2-3; D gene unclear. This CDR3 has 13 residues. The germline V and J ends were trimmed by 4 bases and 0 bases, with 5 bases remaining between them. Germline lookup yields CDR1 PRHDT and CDR2 FYEKMQ (reference sequence). The CDR3 sequence is CASSSSSTDTQYF. DNA of the CDR3: TGTGCCAGCAGCTCCTCTAGCACAGATACGCAGTATTTT.

The chain has TRBV2 and TRBJ2-5; 7 bases agree with TRBD1. CDR3 size: 15 residues. Trimming cost V 4 bases and J 5 bases; bases outside gene matches: 10. Germline CDR1 and CDR2: SNHLY and FYNNEI. CDR3 DNA: TGTGCCAGCAGTGCTTCCGGGACAGAAGACGAGACCCAGTACTTC. Residues: CASSASGTEDETQYF. Looking up the rest from reference TRBV2 and TRBJ2-5 gives the full variable domain: EPEVTQTPSHQVTQMGQEVILRCVPISNHLYFYWYRQILGQKVEFLVSFYNNEISEKSEIFDDQFSVERPDGSNFTLKIRSTKLEDSAMYFCASSASGTEDETQYFGPGTRLLVL.

The J gene is TRBJ1-1, the V gene TRBV30, with D tentatively TRBD1 (5 bases). V was cut by 4 bases and J by 8 bases, with 14 bases left in between. The germline V gene encodes CDR1 GTSNPN and CDR2 SVGIG (reference sequence). The CDR3 has 12 residues. The CDR3 nucleotides read TGTGCCTGGACGGGGGAGGGCCCCGAAGCTTTCTTT. Its protein product is CAWTGEGPEAFF.

This clone came up once. The rearrangement uses TRBV4-2 and TRBJ1-5; D ambiguous. This CDR3 is built from 13 residues. Trimming stripped 1 base from V and 5 bases from J, with 6 bases between. The germline V gene encodes CDR1 LGHNA and CDR2 YNFKEQ. The CDR3 nucleotides read TGTGCCAGCAGCCAAGTGCGAGATCAGCCCCAGCATTTT. Encoded protein: CASSQVRDQPQHF.

The chain uses TRBV28 and TRBJ2-1, with 7 bases matching TRBD2. Trimming removed 3 bases from V and 15 bases from J; junction bases left unmatched: 5. The CDR3 extends over 11 amino acids. CDR1 is MDHEN and CDR2 is SYDVKM in the germline V gene. The CDR3 is CASSFVSGSFF. In DNA, the CDR3 is TGTGCCAGCAGTTTTGTTAGCGGGTCGTTCTTC.